This TCR beta chain is drawn from a study of T-cell reconstitution after alpha-beta-depleted transplantation in children. This clonotype has ten or more counts. Unique molecular identifiers were incorporated when the TCRbeta library was constructed. TCRdb reprocessed the PCR reads via MiXCR and lists one record per CDR3 protein. The data show roughly 220,000 distinct CDR3 sequences, 9.5% to 15% seen once. The sequencing here drew on PBMCs from the stem cell graft donor, taken from the stem cell graft. This TCR came from a human donor who donated a stem cell graft to a child with acute lymphoblastic leukemia.

The CDR3 coding sequence is TGCGCCAGCAGCCAATCCGGGACAATAGCCAAAAACATTCAGTACTTC. Translated: CASSQSGTIAKNIQYF. J is TRBJ2-4 and V is TRBV5-1, with D possibly matching TRBD1 (6 bases). The germline gives CDR1 SGHRS, CDR2 YFSETQ. The CDR3 contains 16 residues. The V and J ends lost 4 bases and 0 bases respectively, with 14 bases between them.